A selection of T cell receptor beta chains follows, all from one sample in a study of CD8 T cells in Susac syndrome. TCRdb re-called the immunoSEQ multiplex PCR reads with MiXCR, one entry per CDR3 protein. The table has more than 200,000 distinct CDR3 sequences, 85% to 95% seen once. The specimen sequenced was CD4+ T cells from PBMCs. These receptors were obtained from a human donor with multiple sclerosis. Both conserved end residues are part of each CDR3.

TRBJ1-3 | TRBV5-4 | CASSRGPGAGNTIYF
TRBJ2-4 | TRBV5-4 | CASSRKVDGNIQYF
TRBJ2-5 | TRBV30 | CAWSGTARKETQYF
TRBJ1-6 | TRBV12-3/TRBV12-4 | CASRQTGKGPPLHF
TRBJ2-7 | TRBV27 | CASRRDRFPYEQYF
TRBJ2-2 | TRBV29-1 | CSVGKGVNTGELFF
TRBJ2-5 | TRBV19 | CASSTDRRETQYF
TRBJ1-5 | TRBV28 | CASSLWGPQGEWSNQPQHF
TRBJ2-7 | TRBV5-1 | CASSLNTGTGEEQYF
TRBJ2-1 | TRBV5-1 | CASSLGTSGIPNEQFF
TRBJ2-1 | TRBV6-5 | CASSYGASGIHEQFF
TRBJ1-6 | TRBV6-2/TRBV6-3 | CASSLTGLSPLHF
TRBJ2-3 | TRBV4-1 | CASSQDLRAWGTDTQYF